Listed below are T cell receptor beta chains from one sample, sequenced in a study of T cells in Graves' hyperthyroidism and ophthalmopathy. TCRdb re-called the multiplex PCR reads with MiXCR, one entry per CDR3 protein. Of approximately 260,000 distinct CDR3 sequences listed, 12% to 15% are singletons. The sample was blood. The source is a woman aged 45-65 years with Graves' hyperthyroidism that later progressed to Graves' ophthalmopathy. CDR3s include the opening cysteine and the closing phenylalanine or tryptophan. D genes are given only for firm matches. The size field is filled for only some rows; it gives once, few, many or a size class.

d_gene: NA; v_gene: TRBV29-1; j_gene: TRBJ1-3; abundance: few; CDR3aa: CSVEDGSSGNTIYF; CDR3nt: TGCAGCGTTGAAGACGGTTCCTCTGGAAACACCATATATTTT
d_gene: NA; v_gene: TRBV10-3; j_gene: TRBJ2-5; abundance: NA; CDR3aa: CAISETQGPGETQYF; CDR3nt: TGTGCCATCAGTGAAACGCAGGGGCCAGGGGAGACCCAGTACTTC
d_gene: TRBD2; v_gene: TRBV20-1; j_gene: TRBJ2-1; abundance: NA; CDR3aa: CSALTSGDYNEQFF; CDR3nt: TGCAGTGCTCTGACTAGCGGAGATTACAATGAGCAGTTCTTC
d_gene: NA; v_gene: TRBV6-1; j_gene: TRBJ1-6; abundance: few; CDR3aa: CASSDRDGSPLHF; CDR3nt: TGTGCCAGCAGTGACAGGGACGGCTCACCCCTCCACTTT
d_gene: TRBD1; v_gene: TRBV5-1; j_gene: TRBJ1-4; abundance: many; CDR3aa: CASSSDRAQKLFF; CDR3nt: TGCGCCAGCAGCTCGGACAGGGCTCAGAAACTGTTTTTT
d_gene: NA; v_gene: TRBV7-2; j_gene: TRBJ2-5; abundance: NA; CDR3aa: CASKPLRQAETQYF; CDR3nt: TGTGCCAGCAAACCCCTGAGGCAGGCAGAGACCCAGTACTTC
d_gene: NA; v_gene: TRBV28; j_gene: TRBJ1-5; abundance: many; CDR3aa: CASSRGGTQHF; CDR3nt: TGTGCCAGCAGTCGCGGCGGAACCCAGCATTTT
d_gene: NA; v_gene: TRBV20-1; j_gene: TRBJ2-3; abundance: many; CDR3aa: CSALDLGATQYF; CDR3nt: TGCAGTGCCTTGGATCTTGGCGCTACGCAGTATTTT
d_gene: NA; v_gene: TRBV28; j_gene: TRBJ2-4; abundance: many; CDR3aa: CASRRSHGTYYIQYF; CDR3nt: TGTGCCAGCAGGAGAAGCCACGGGACATATTACATTCAGTACTTC
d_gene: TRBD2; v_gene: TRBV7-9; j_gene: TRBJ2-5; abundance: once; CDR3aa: CASGPGLAEETQYF; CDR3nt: TGTGCCAGCGGACCGGGACTAGCGGAAGAGACCCAGTACTTC
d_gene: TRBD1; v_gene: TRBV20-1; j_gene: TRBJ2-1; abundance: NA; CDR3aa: CSARPGGRGRHEQFF; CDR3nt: TGCAGTGCTAGACCCGGGGGCAGGGGGCGGCATGAGCAGTTCTTC
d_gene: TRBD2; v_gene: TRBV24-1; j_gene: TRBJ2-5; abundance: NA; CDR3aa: CATTSGRFGETQYF; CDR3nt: TGTGCCACTACTAGCGGGAGGTTCGGGGAGACCCAGTACTTC
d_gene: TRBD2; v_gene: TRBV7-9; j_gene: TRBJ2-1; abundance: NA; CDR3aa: CASSPGTSGLNEQFF; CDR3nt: TGTGCCAGCAGCCCAGGGACTAGCGGGTTGAATGAGCAGTTCTTC
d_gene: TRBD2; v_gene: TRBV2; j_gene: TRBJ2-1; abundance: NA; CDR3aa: CASSGLAGANEQFF; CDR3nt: TGTGCCAGCAGTGGGCTAGCGGGAGCCAATGAGCAGTTCTTC
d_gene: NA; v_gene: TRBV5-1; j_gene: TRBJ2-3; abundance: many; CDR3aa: CASSLLTRGGTDTQYF; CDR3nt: TGCGCCAGCAGCTTGTTGACCAGGGGTGGGACAGATACGCAGTATTTT
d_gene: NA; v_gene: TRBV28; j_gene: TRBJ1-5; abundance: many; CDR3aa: CASSLRVEQKAQHF; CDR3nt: TGTGCCAGCAGTTTAAGGGTTGAACAGAAGGCCCAGCATTTT
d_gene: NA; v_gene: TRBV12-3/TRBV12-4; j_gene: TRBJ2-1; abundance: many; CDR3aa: CASSLAAALNEQFF; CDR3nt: TGTGCCAGCAGTCTGGCTGCGGCGCTCAATGAGCAGTTCTTC
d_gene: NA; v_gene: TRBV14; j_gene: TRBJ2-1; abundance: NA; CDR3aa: CASSRFPGSYNEQFF; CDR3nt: TGTGCCAGCAGCCGGTTTCCAGGGTCCTACAATGAGCAGTTCTTC
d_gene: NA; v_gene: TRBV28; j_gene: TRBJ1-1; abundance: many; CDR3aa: CASTRTPHTEAFF; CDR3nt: TGTGCCAGCACCAGGACACCCCACACTGAAGCTTTCTTT
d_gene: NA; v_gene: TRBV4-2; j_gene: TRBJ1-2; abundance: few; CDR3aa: CASSQDRGRAYGYTF; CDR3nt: TGTGCCAGCAGCCAAGATCGGGGGAGAGCCTATGGCTACACCTTC
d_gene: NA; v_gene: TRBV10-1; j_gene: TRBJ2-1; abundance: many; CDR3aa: CASSELGVRSYNEQFF; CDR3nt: TGCGCCAGCAGCGAGCTAGGAGTCCGCTCCTACAATGAGCAGTTCTTC
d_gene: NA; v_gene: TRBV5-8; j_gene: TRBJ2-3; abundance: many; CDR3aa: CASSSPRGSTDTQYF; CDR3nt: TGTGCCAGCAGCTCGCCCAGGGGTAGCACAGATACGCAGTATTTT
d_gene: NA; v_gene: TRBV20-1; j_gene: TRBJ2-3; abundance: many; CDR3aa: CSALSGSTDTQYF; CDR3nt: TGCAGTGCGTTAAGCGGGAGCACAGATACGCAGTATTTT
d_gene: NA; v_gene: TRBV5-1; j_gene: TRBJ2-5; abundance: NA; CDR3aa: CASSQGTGYQETQYF; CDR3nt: TGCGCCAGCAGCCAAGGCACAGGGTACCAAGAGACCCAGTACTTC
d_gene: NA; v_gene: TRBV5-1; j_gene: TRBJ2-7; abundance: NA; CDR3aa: CASSFVEGEQYF; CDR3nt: TGCGCCAGCAGTTTCGTTGAGGGCGAGCAGTACTTC
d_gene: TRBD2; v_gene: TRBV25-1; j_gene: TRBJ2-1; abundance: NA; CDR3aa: CASSGSGTSGPSYNEQFF; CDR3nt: TGTGCCAGCAGTGGGTCTGGGACTAGCGGACCTTCCTACAATGAGCAGTTCTTC
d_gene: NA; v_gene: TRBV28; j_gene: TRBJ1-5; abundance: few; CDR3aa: CASSRGHPGQPQHF; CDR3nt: TGTGCCAGCAGTCGGGGCCATCCGGGACAGCCCCAGCATTTT
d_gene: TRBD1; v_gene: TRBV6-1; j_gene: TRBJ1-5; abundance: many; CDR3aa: CASDRDLRNQPQHF; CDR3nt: TGTGCCAGCGACAGGGATTTACGCAATCAGCCCCAGCATTTT
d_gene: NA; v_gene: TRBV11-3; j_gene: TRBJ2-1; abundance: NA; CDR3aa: CASSRSGSSYNEQFF; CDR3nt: TGTGCCAGCAGCCGTAGCGGAAGCTCCTACAATGAGCAGTTCTTC
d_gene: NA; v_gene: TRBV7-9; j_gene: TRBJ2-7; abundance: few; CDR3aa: CASSFILGTQVYEQYF; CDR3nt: TGTGCCAGCAGCTTTATCCTTGGGACGCAGGTCTACGAGCAGTACTTC
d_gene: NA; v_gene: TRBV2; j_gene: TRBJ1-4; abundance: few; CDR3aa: CASTWGGTNEKLFF; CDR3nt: TGTGCCAGCACCTGGGGGGGGACTAATGAAAAACTGTTTTTT